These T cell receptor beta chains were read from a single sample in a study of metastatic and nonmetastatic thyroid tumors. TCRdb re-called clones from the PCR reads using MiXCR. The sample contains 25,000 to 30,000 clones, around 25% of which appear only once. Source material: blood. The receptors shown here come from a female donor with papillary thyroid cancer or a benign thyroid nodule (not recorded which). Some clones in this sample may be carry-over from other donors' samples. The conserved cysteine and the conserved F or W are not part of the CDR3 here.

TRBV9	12	ASSEAGTGEKLF
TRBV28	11	ASTRSGIGELF
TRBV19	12	ASSNSQRFSGYT
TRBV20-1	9	SALLTDTQY
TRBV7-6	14	ASSSRQGLSYNEQF
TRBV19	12	ASKTGTPYNEQF
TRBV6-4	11	ASALTTYNEQF
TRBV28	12	ASSIGDRVSEQY
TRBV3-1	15	ASSQGLAGLAKNIQY
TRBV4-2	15	ASSQSGTVPRAEGYT
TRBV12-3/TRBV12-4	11	ASSLVREHGYT
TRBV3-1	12	ASSLLRVTDTQY
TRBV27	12	ASTTRPSTDTQY
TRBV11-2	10	ASSSYRVDQF
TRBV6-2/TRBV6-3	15	ASSYPGLAGGRREQY
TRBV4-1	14	ASSQRQGAWGYGYT
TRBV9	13	ASSEGTSGSYEQY
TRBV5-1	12	ASSWGTSGDTQY
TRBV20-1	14	SARDLRQGSNSPLH
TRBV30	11	ACPSRVHNEQF
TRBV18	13	ASSPGQTNTGELF
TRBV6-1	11	ASRASVLGELF
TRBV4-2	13	ASSQVQGSVDEQY
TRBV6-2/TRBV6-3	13	ASIYLPGGAGELF
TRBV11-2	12	ASSRGHSNTEAF
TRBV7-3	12	ASSLGEGGTEAF
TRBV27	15	ARSSYIAGGPGNIQY
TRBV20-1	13	SARGDRGRTDTQY
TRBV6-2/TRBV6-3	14	ASSYPRAAGRNTIY
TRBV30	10	AWARQAHEQY
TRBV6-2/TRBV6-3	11	ASSYPSGQPPH